Below, one T cell receptor beta chain is given with its context. Antigen unknown. This specimen comes from a study of vaccination effects on CD4 cells after COVID-19. Study-wide context: After the second dose, samples were taken at median day 72. Findings of the study overall: Clones arising from infection and from vaccination showed marked clonal contraction late after vaccination.

Expansion of antigen-specific CD4+ T cells with viral peptide pools was carried out by the ViraFEST assay before sequencing. The culture ran for approximately 10 days, and then CD4+ T cells were isolated. Either the mRNA-1273 or the BNT162b2 vaccine was given to participants as two doses. Peptides at roughly 10 ug/ml and IL-2 at about 10 IU/ml were added to about 2 million PBMC per well. On both days 3 and 7, half of the culture medium was replaced with IL-2 medium. The CDR3 spans 16 residues. Germline V gene sequence: CDR1 LGHDT, CDR2 YNNKEL (reference sequence). V gave up 4 bases and J gave up 2 bases; unmatched junction bases: 9. TCRdb's copy holds only in-frame clones and misses some; the assay was immunoSEQ multiplex PCR. The sample has about 46,000 clones, about 74% seen once.

This TCR was sampled from a human donor who received a COVID-19 vaccine. This chain uses TRBV3-1 (or the pseudogene TRBV3-2) with TRBJ1-1; TRBD1 matches at 8 bases. The sample consisted of CD4+ T cells from PBMCs cultured with HCoV-OC43 spike peptides, taken after COVID-19 vaccination. Subset defined: HCoV-OC43 spike overlapping peptide pool stimulation. CDR3 region: CASSRSTGALNTEAFF. DNA for the CDR3: TGTGCCAGCAGCCGATCGACAGGGGCCCTTAACACTGAAGCTTTCTTT.